Detailed here is one TCR beta chain. Its target is unknown. Donors needed at least one pre-ART PBMC sample plus at least two post-ART samples. United States facilities provided treatment to all participants with HIV. At survey level, the immunoSEQ assay was run in its v3.0 version. Using immunoSEQ multiplex PCR, the repertoire was profiled, and TCRdb retains in-frame clones only, with some absent. The table lists about 44,000 clones, roughly 96% of them singletons. The data were taken from a study of long-term antiretroviral therapy in people with HIV. General observations from the study: HIV repertoires spanned narrower CDR3 length ranges than controls. Pre-ART-expanded clones dominated the repertoire at all time points.

The CDR3 totals 11 residues. The V gene lost 8 bases and the J gene lost 2 bases, with 7 bases spanning the gap. The V gene's germline CDR1 is MNHEY and CDR2 SVGAGI. The input for sequencing was unsorted PBMCs, taken 3.7 years after starting antiretroviral therapy. The chain recombines TRBV6-5 with TRBJ2-7; D may be TRBD1 or TRBD2 (5 bases each). This sequence was found in a woman between 45 and 60 years old with HIV. CDR3 DNA sequence: TGTGCCAGCGGGGGACCCTACGAGCAGTACTTC. Translation: CASGGPYEQYF.